This TCR beta chain was captured by sequencing in a study of post-analysis software for immune sequencing data (dated by TCRdb to 2013 to 2016). In the study overall: Recorded disease courses included relapsing-remitting, secondary progressive and progressive-relapsing multiple sclerosis, with some patients lacking subtype annotation. A subset of samples was prepared in parallel using single-end sample barcoding, then pooled and co-amplified after Illumina adapter ligation. The patient repertoires were compared against approximately ten previously published healthy control repertoires obtained from donors aged roughly 6 to 28 years.

What the work shows at the level of the full study, not this receptor alone: Compared with controls, multiple sclerosis patients had significantly lower normalized Chao1 diversity, a finding suggesting substantial peripheral T-cell clonal expansion. Significantly higher frequencies in patients than in controls were found for about 5 TRBV segments, including TRBV5-6, TRBV5-1 and TRBV20-1. The control group was slightly older than the multiple sclerosis patient group. Direct clustering with F measure revealed strong co-clustering of samples prepared in the same batch, which led to a batch-effect correction.

Of note for this clonotype: Its antigen is currently not known. At one end the junction does not follow the germline gene, possibly because of a read error.

The library was obtained by PCR. TCRdb names Illumina HiSeq 2500 as the instrument used. Unique molecular identifiers were incorporated into TCR beta cDNA libraries to reduce PCR and sequencing biases. Per 1 to 10 million input T cells, approximately 500,000 cDNA molecules were obtained, such that each molecule approximated one T cell. The patient libraries were prepared and sequenced using the same protocol as the earlier healthy control dataset. Within a given batch, samples were prepared together, multiplexed and sequenced on the same HiSeq lane. In the source study's methods: Raw barcoded reads were processed with MIGEC, and single-read molecular identifier groups were discarded before consensus assembly and CDR3 extraction. Clonotype tables were post-analysed with VDJtools, and diversity was normalized by down-sampling all datasets to the smallest sample size. In repertoire overlap clustering, CDR3 amino acid sequences, but not nucleotide sequences, were matched to correct batch-related cross-sample contamination. In TCRdb, the public reads were trimmed at Q25 with fastp and aligned with MiXCR, with productive beta chains retained. Rows with a matching CDR3 protein are joined into one entry that keeps the most common DNA and genes. The V and J calls shown here were made by TCRdb, not taken from the authors' results. Recorded for this sample are under 900,000 distinct CDR3 sequences; about 50% of them occurred a single time. The top ten clones comprise about 4.5% of the sample.

To demonstrate the VDJtools post-analysis software, TCR beta repertoires were profiled from the peripheral blood of 13 young patients with multiple sclerosis. The patients with multiple sclerosis were children and adolescents between roughly 6 and 17 years of age. As encoded in the germline V gene, CDR1 is SGHRS while CDR2 is YFSETQ. Reading from cysteine to phenylalanine, the CDR3 counts 14 amino acids. This entry keeps only the CDR3 DNA: 42 bases, framed from base 1. The sequence links TRBV5-1 to TRBJ1-5; 7 bases in between match TRBD1. The sequenced material came from blood. The TCR originated in a girl aged 5-17 years with multiple sclerosis. The DNA reads as follows: TGCGCCGGCAGCCTGGACAGGAGTAATCAGCCCCAGCATTTT. It specifies CAGSLDRSNQPQHF.